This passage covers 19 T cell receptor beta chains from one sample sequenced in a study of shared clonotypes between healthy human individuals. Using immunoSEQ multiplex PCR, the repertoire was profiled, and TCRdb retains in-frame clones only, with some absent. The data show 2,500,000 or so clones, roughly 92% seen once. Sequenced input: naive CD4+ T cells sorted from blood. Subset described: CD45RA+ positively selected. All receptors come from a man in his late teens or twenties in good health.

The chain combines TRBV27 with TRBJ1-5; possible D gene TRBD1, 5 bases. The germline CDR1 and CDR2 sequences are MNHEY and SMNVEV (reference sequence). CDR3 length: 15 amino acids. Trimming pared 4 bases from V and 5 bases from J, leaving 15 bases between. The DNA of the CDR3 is TGTGCCAGCAGTTGGAGGGACCCTAGGGATCAGCCCCAGCATTTT. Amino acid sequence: CASSWRDPRDQPQHF.

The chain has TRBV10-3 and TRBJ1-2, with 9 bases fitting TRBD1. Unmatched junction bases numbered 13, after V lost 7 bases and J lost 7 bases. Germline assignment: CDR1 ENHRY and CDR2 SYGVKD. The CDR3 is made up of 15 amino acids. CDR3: CAITRDREVFGGYTF. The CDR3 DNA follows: TGTGCCATCACTAGGGACAGGGAGGTCTTTGGTGGCTACACCTTC.

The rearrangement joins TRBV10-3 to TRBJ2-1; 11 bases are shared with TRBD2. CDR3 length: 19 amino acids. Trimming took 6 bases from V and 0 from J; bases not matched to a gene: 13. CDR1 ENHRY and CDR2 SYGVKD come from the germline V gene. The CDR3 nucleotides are TGTGCCATCAGCGGGACCGGGACTAGCGGAGCCCTCTCCTACAATGAGCAGTTCTTC. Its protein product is CAISGTGTSGALSYNEQFF.

The CDR3 bases are TGTGCCAGCACCCAGTGGGCTAACTATGGCTACACCTTC. As protein: CASTQWANYGYTF. This rearrangement joins TRBV2 to TRBJ1-2; D is undetermined. CDR3 length: 13 amino acids. Germline V lookup: CDR1 SNHLY, CDR2 FYNNEI. Trimming removed 7 bases at V and 0 bases at J, with 9 bases between.

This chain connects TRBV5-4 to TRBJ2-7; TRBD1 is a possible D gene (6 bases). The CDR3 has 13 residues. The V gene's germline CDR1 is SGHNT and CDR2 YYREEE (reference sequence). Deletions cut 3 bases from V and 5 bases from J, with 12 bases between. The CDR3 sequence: CASSSTGKHEQYF. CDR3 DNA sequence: TGTGCCAGCAGCTCAACAGGGAAGCACGAGCAGTACTTC. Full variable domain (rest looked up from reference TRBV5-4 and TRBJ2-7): ETGVTQSPTHLIKTRGQQVTLRCSSQSGHNTVSWYQQALGQGPQFIFQYYREEENGRGNFPPRFSGLQFPNYSSELNVNALELDDSALYLCASSSTGKHEQYFGPGTRLTVT.

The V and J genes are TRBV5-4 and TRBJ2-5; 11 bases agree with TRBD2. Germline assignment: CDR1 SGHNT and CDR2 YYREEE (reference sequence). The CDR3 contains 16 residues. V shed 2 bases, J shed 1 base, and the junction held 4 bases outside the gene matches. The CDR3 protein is CASSFPGTSGQETQYF. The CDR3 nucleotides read TGTGCCAGCAGCTTCCCCGGGACTAGCGGCCAAGAGACCCAGTACTTC.

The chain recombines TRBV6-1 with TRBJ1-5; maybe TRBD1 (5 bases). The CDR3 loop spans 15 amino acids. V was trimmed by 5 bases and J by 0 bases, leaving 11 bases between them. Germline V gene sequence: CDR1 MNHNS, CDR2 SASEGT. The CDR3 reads CASSPGVLSNQPQHF. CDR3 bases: TGTGCCAGCAGTCCGGGGGTTCTTAGCAATCAGCCCCAGCATTTT.

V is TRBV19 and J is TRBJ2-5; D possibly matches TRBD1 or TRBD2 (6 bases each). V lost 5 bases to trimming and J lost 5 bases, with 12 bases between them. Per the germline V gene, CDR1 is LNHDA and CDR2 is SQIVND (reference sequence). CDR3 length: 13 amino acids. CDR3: CASSSTGRETQYF. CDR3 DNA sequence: TGTGCCAGTAGTTCAACAGGGAGGGAGACCCAGTACTTC.

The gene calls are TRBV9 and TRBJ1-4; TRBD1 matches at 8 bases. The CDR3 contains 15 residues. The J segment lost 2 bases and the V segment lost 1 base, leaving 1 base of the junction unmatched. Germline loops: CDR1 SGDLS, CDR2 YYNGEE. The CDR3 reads CASSVRTGTNEKLFF. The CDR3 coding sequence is TGTGCCAGCAGCGTAAGGACAGGGACTAATGAAAAACTGTTTTTT.

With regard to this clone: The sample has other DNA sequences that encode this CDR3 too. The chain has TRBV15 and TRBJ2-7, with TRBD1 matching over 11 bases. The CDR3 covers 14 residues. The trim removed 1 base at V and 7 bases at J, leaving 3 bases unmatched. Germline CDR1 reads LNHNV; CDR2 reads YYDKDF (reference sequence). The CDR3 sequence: CATSRAGTGGEQYF. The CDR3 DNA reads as TGTGCCACCAGCAGAGCCGGGACAGGGGGAGAGCAGTACTTC.

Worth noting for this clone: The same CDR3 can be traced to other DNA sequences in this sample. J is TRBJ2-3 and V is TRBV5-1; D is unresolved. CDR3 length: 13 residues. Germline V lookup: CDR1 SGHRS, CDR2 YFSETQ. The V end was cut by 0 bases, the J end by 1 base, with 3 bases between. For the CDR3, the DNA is TGCGCCAGCAGCTTGGCAGGCACAGATACGCAGTATTTT. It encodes CASSLAGTDTQYF.

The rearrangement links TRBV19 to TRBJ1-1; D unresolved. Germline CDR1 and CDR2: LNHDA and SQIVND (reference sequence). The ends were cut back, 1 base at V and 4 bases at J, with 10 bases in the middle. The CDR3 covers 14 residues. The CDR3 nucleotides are TGTGCCAGTAGTATAGGTCTACCCCCCACTGAAGCTTTCTTT. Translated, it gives CASSIGLPPTEAFF.

The CDR3 nucleotides read TGTGCCAGCAGTACGCAAGGGGTGGTAATTGGCTACACCTTC. Encoded protein: CASSTQGVVIGYTF. This chain links TRBV27 with TRBJ1-2; possible D gene TRBD1, 5 bases. The V end lost 5 bases, the J end lost 7 bases, and 17 bases lay between the germline ends. In germline, CDR1 is MNHEY, CDR2 SMNVEV (reference sequence). The CDR3 has 14 amino acids.

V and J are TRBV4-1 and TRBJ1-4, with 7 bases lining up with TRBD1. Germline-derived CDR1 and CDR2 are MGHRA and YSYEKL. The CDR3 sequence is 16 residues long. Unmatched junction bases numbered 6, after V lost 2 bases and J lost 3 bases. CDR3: CASSQTTGTANEKLFF. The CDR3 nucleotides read TGCGCCAGCAGCCAAACCACCGGGACAGCTAATGAAAAACTGTTTTTT.

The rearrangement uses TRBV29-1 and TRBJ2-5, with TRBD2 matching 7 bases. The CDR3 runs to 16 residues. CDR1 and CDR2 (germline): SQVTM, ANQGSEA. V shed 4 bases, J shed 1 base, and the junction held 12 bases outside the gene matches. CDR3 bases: TGCAGCGTTGCATTAGCGGGCCAGGGAGGCCAAGAGACCCAGTACTTC. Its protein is CSVALAGQGGQETQYF.

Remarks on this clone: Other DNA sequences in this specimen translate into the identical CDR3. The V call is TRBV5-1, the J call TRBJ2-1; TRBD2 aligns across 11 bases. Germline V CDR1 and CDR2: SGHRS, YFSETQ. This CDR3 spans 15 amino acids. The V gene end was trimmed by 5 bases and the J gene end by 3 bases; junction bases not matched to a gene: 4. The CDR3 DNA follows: TGCGCCAGCAGTTTAGCGGGAGGGGTCTACAATGAGCAGTTCTTC. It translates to CASSLAGGVYNEQFF.

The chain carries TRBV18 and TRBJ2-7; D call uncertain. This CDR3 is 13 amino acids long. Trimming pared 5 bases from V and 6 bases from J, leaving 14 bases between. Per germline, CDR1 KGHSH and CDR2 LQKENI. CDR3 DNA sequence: TGTGCCAGCTCATGGGTCAGCGACGGCGAGCAGTACTTC. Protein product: CASSWVSDGEQYF.

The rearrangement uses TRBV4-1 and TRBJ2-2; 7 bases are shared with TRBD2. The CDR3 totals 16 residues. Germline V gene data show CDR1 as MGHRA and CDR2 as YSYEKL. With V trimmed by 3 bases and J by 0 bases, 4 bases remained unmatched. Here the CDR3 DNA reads TGCGCCAGCAGCCAGCGGGGGACTACGAACACCGGGGAGCTGTTTTTT. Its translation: CASSQRGTTNTGELFF.

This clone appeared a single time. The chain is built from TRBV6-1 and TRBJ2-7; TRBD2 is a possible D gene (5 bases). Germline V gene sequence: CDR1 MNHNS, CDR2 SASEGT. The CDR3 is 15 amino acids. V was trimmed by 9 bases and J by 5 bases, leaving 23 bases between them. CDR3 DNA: TGTGCCAGGCGGCGACCCGCTCCGAGGGAACACGAGCAGTACTTC. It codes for CARRRPAPREHEQYF.